This T cell receptor beta chain was found in a study of T cell repertoires in cytomegalovirus infection. Study-wide background: TCR beta signatures that were public indicated CMV infection and matching HLA type.

Each CDR3 protein is one row after TCRdb ran MiXCR on the reads. The repertoire holds more than 55,000 distinct CDR3 sequences, 20% to 25% seen once, with about 72% in the top ten. Findings and limits, study-wide: Ex vivo responses were dominated by HLA-C-restricted CMV-specific TCR beta clonotypes.

About this clonotype itself: Its antigen is not known.

V lost 6 bases and J 3 bases, leaving 5 bases between the germline ends. Germline CDR1 and CDR2: DFQATT and SNEGSKA (reference sequence). CDR3 length equals 11 residues. The V gene is TRBV20-1, the J gene TRBJ2-2; D gene uncertain. The source material was CD8+ T cells from cultured PBMCs, sampled from culture after CMV antigen stimulation. The sequence came from a human donor in good health (CMV status not recorded). Some clones in this sample may be carry-over from other donors' samples. In nucleotides, the CDR3 is TGCAGTGCCGGCGACACCGGGGAGCTGTTTTTT. It translates to CSAGDTGELFF.